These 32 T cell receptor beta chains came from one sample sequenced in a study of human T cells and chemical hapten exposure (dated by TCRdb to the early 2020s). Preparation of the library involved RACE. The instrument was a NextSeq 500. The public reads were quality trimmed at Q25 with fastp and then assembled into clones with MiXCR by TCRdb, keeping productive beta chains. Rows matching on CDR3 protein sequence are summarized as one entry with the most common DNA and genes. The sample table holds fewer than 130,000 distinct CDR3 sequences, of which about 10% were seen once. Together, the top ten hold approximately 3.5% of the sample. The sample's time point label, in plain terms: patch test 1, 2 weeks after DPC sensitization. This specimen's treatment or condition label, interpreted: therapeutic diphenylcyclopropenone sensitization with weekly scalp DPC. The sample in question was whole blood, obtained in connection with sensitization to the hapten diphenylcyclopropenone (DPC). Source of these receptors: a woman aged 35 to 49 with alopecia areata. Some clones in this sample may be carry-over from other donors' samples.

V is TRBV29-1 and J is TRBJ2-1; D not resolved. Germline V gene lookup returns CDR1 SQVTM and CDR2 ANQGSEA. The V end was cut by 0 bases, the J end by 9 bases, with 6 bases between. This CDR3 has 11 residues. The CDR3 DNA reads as TGCAGCGTTGAAGATACGGGTGAGCAGTTCTTC. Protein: CSVEDTGEQFF.

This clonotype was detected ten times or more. CDR3 residues: CASSPGLQSSYNEQFF. Written as DNA, the CDR3 is TGTGCCAGCAGTCCAGGACTCCAAAGCTCCTACAATGAGCAGTTCTTC. The chain combines TRBV28 with TRBJ2-1; D is perhaps TRBD2 (5 bases). The CDR3 is made up of 16 amino acids. Trimming stripped 5 bases from V and 0 bases from J, with 14 bases between. Looked up from germline, CDR1 is MDHEN and CDR2 is SYDVKM.

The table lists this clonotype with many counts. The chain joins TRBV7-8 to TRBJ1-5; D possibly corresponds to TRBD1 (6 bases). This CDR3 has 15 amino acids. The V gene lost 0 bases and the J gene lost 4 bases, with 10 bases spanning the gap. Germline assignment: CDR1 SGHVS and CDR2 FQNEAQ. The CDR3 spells CASSLAGTPNQPQHF. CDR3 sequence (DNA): TGTGCCAGCAGCTTAGCCGGGACACCGAATCAGCCCCAGCATTTT.

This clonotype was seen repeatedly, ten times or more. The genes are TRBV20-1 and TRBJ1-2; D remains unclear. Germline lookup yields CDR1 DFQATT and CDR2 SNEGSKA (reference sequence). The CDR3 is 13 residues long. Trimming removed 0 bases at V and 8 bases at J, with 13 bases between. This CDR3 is CSARDPGISGYTF. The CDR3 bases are TGCAGTGCTAGAGATCCCGGGATATCGGGCTACACCTTC.

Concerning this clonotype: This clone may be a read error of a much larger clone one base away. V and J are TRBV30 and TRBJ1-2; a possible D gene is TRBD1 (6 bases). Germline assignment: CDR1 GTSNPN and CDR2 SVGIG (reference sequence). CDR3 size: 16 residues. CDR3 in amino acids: CAWSPWGTTANYGHTF. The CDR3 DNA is TGTGCCTGGAGCCCCTGGGGGACAACAGCTAACTATGGCCACACCTTC.

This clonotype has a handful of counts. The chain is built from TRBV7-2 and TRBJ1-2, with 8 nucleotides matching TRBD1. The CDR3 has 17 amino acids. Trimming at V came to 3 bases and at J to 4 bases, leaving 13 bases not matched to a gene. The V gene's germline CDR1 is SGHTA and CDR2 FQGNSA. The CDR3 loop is CASSLTGVGRQSYGYTF. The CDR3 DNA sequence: TGTGCCAGCAGCTTGACAGGGGTGGGACGTCAAAGCTATGGCTACACCTTC.

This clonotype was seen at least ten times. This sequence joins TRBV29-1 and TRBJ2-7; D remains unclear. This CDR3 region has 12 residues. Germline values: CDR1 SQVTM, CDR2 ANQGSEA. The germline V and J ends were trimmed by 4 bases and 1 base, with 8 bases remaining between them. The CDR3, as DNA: TGCAGCGTTGCTACAGATTCCTACGAGCAGTACTTC. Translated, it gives CSVATDSYEQYF.

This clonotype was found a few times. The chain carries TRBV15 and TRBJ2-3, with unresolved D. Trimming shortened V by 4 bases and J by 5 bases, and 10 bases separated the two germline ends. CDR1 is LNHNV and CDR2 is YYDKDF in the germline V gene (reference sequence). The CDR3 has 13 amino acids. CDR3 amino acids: CATSIDPKDTQYF. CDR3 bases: TGTGCCACCAGCATAGATCCCAAAGATACGCAGTATTTT.

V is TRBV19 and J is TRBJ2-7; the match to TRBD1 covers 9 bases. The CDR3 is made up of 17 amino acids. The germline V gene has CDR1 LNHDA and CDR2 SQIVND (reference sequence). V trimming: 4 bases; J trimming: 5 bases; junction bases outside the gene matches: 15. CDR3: CASSTLLAGTGFDEQYF. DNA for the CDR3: TGTGCCAGTAGTACCTTACTAGCCGGGACAGGGTTCGACGAGCAGTACTTC.

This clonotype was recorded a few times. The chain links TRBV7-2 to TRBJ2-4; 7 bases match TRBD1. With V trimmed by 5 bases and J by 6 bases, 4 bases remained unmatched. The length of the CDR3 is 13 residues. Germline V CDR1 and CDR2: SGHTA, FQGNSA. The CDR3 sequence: CASSPRQGNIQYF. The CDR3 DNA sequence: TGTGCCAGCAGCCCAAGACAGGGAAACATTCAGTACTTC.

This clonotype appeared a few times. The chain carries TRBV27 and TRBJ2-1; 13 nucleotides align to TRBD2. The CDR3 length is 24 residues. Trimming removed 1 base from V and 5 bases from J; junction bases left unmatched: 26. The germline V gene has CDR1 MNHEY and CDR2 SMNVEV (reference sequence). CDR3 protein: CASSLLSGRGRTSGSPTPHNEQFF. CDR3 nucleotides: TGTGCCAGCAGTTTATTATCGGGCAGGGGCCGGACTAGCGGGAGCCCAACTCCCCACAATGAGCAGTTCTTC.

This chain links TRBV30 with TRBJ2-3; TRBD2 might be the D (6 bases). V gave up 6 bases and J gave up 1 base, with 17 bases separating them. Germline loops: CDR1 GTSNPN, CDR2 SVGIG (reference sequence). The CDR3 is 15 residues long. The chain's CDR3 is CACLGTAGGTDTQYF. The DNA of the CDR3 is TGTGCCTGTCTCGGGACTGCTGGGGGCACAGATACGCAGTATTTT.

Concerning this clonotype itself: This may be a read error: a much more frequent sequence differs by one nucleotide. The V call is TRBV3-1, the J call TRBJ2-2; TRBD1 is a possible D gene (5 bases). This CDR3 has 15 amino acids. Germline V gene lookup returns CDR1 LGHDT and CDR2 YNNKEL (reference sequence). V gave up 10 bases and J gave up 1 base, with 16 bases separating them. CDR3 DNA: TGTGCCAACAGTCGACCGACAGAGAACACCGGGGAGCTGTTTTTT. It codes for CANSRPTENTGELFF.

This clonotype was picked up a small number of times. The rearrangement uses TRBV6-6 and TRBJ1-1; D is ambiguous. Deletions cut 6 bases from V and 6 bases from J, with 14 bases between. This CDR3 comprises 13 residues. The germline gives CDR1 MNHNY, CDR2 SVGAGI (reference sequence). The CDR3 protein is CASSPPFDAEAFF. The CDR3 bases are TGTGCCAGCAGCCCCCCCTTCGACGCTGAAGCTTTCTTT.

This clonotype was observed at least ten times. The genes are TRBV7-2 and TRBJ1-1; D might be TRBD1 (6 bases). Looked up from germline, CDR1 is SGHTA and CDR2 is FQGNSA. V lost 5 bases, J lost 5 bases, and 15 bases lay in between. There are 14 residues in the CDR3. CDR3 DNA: TGTGCCAGCAGCCCGCAGGGGCGGGGGACTGAAGCTTTCTTT. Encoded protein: CASSPQGRGTEAFF.

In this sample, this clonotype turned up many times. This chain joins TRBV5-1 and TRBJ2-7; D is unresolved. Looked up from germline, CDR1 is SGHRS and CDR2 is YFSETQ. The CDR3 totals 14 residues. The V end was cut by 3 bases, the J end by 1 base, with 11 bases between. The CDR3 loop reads CASSSDPSSYEQYF. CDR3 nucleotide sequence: TGCGCCAGCAGCTCTGATCCCTCTTCCTACGAGCAGTACTTC.

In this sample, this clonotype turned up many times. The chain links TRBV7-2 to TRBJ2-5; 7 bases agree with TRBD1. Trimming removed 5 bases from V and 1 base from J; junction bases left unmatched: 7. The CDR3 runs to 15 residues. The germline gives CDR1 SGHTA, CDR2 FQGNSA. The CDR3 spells CASSKRQGSQETQYF. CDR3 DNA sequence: TGTGCCAGCAGCAAAAGACAGGGATCCCAAGAGACCCAGTACTTC.

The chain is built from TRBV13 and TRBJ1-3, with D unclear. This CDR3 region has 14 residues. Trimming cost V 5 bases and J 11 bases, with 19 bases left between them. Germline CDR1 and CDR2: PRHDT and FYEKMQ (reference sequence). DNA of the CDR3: TGTGCCAGCAGCCCACGGCGGGTCGAGTTCTCCATATATTTT. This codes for CASSPRRVEFSIYF.

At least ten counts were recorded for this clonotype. The CDR3 loop is CASSSGQVNTEAFF. The CDR3 nucleotides are TGTGCCAGCAGCTCCGGACAGGTGAACACTGAAGCTTTCTTT. V gene TRBV7-9 combines with J gene TRBJ1-1; the match to TRBD1 covers 7 bases. The germline V gene encodes CDR1 SEHNR and CDR2 FQNEAQ (reference sequence). CDR3 length: 14 residues. V shed 4 bases and J 0 bases; nucleotides not matched to a gene: 2.

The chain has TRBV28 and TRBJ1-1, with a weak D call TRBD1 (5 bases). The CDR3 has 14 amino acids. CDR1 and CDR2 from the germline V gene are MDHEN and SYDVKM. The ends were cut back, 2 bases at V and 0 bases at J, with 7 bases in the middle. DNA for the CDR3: TGTGCCAGCAGTTTAAAAGGGGTGAACACTGAAGCTTTCTTT. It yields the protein CASSLKGVNTEAFF. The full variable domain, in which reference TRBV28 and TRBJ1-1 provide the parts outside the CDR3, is DVKVTQSSRYLVKRTGEKVFLECVQDMDHENMFWYRQDPGLGLRLIYFSYDVKMKEKGDIPEGYSVSREKKERFSLILESASTNQTSMYLCASSLKGVNTEAFFGQGTRLTVV.

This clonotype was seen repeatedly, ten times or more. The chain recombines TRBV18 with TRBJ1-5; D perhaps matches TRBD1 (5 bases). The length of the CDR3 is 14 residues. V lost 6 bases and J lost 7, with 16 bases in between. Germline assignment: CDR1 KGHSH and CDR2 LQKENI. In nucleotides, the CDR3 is TGTGCCAGCTCGTCCGAGGGGTCCCGGCAGCCCCAGCATTTT. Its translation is CASSSEGSRQPQHF.

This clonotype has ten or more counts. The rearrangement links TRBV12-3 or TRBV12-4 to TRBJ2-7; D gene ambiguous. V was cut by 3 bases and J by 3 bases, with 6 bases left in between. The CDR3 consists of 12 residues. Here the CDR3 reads CASSFRYYEQYF. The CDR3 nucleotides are TGTGCCAGCAGTTTCCGGTACTACGAGCAGTACTTC.

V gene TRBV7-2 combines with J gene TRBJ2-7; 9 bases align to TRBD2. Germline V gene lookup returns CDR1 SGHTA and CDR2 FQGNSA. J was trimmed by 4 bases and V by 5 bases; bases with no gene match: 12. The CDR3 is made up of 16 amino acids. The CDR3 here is CASSPYRLAVAYEQYF. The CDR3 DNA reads TGTGCCAGCAGCCCGTATCGACTAGCGGTCGCTTACGAGCAGTACTTC. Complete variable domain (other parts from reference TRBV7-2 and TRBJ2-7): GAGVSQSPSNKVTEKGKDVELRCDPISGHTALYWYRQSLGQGLEFLIYFQGNSAPDKSGLPSDRFSAERTGGSVSTLTIQRTQQEDSAVYLCASSPYRLAVAYEQYFGPGTRLTVT.

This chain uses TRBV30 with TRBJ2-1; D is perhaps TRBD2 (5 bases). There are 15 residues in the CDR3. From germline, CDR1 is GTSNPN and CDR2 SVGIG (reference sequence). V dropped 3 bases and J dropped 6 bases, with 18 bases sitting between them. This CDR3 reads CAWRAADPVGNEQFF. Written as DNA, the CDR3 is TGTGCCTGGAGAGCAGCGGACCCCGTCGGCAATGAGCAGTTCTTC.

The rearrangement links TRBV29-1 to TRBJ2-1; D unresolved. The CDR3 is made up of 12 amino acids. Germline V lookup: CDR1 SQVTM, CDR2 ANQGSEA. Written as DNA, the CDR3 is TGCAGTGGAGCTACCTCCTACAATGAGCAGTTCTTC. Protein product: CSGATSYNEQFF.

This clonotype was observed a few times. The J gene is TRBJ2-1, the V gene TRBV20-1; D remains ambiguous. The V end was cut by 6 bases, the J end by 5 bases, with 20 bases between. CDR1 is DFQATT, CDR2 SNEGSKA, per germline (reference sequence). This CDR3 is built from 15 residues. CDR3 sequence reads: CSAGSARIVNNEQFF. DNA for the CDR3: TGCAGTGCGGGCTCAGCGCGGATAGTTAACAATGAGCAGTTCTTC.

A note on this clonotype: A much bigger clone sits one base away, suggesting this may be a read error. The chain's CDR3 is CASCQSRDSAYNEQFF. Here the CDR3 DNA reads TGCGCCAGCTGTCAATCACGAGACAGTGCCTACAATGAGCAGTTCTTC. The chain links TRBV23-1 to TRBJ2-1; tentatively, D is TRBD1 (5 bases). TRBV23-1 belongs to the ORF category, with a function that is uncertain. The CDR3 length is 16 residues.

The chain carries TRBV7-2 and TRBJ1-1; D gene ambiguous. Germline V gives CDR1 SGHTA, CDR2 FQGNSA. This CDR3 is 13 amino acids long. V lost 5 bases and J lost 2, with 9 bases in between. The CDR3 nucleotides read TGTGCCAGCAGCGGCCAGACTAACACTGAAGCTTTCTTT. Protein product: CASSGQTNTEAFF.

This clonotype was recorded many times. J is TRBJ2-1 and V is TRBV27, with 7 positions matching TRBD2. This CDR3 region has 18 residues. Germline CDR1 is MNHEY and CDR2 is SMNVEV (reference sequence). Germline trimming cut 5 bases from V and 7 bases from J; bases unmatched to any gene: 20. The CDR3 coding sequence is TGTGCCAGCAGTCCCGTGGTATTGAGGGAGGGCATTAGGAATGAGCAGTTCTTC. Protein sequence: CASSPVVLREGIRNEQFF.

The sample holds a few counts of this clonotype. The DNA of the CDR3 is TGCAGCGTTGGATGGGCAGGGAGGTGGGGCACTGAAGCTTTCTTT. It specifies CSVGWAGRWGTEAFF. The chain has TRBV29-1 and TRBJ1-1, with D possibly matching TRBD1 (5 bases). V lost 4 bases and J 4 bases, leaving 19 bases between the germline ends. This CDR3 contains 15 residues. Germline CDR1 SQVTM, CDR2 ANQGSEA.

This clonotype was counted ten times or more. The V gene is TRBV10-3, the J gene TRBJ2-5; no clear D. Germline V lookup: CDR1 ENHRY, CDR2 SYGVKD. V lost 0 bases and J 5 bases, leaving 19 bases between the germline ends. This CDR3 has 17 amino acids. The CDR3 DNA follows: TGTGCCATCAGTGAGTCGGGGTTAGCCCTTTCTCGGGAGACCCAGTACTTC. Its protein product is CAISESGLALSRETQYF.

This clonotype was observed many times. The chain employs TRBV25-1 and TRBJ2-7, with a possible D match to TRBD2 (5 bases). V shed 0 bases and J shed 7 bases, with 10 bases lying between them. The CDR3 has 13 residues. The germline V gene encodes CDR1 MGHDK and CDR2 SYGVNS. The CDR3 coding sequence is TGTGCCAGCAGTGAATATAACGGGATGGAGCAGTACTTC. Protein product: CASSEYNGMEQYF.